This T cell receptor beta chain was captured in a study of blood T cell repertoires in COVID-19. TCRdb's table, derived via immunoSEQ multiplex PCR, lists solely in-frame clones and lacks some. The repertoire includes about 250,000 clones, around nine tenths of them detected once, and 2% to 2.5% sits in the top ten. CDR3 length: 13 residues. Germline CDR1 and CDR2: KGHSY and FQNENV. The V gene end was trimmed by 4 bases and the J gene end by 7 bases; junction bases not matched to a gene: 7. The V gene is TRBV16, the J gene TRBJ2-7; 7 bases are a match to TRBD1. Sequenced input: peripheral blood. The sequence was obtained from a woman between 40 and 50 years old who had recovered from COVID-19. The CDR3 here is CASSPETGREQYF. In nucleotides, the CDR3 is TGTGCCAGCAGCCCCGAGACAGGGCGTGAGCAGTACTTC.